Following are 10 T cell receptor beta chains from one sample sequenced in a study of blood T cell repertoires in COVID-19. Profiled with immunoSEQ multiplex PCR; TCRdb holds only in-frame clones, not every one. The data show roughly 150,000 clones, approximately 73% seen once. The sequencing sample was made of peripheral blood. The receptors originated from a woman older than 75 with acute or convalescent COVID-19.

The table lists this clone with a few counts. The CDR3 sequence is CASSFGGGPYNEQFF. CDR3 DNA: TGTGCCAGCAGCTTCGGCGGGGGGCCCTACAATGAGCAGTTCTTC. The chain joins TRBV5-4 to TRBJ2-1; 8 bases are shared with TRBD2. V shed 2 bases and J 2 bases; nucleotides not matched to a gene: 3. The CDR3 totals 15 residues. CDR1 and CDR2 from the germline V gene are SGHNT and YYREEE (reference sequence). Complete variable domain (other parts from reference TRBV5-4 and TRBJ2-1): ETGVTQSPTHLIKTRGQQVTLRCSSQSGHNTVSWYQQALGQGPQFIFQYYREEENGRGNFPPRFSGLQFPNYSSELNVNALELDDSALYLCASSFGGGPYNEQFFGPGTRLTVL.

As concerns this clone: Sequence at one end of the junction differs from germline and may be a read error. The chain combines TRBV18 with TRBJ1-6; TRBD1 is a possible D gene (6 bases). The CDR3 is 13 residues long. Germline values: CDR1 KGHSH, CDR2 LQKENI. The DNA for the CDR3 is TGTGCCAGCTCACCACCTGGAACAGGGAAAGTTGTCTTT. This encodes CASSPPGTGKVVF.

The V and J genes are TRBV13 and TRBJ1-2; a weak D match, TRBD1 (5 bases). Germline CDR1 and CDR2: PRHDT and FYEKMQ (reference sequence). V was clipped by 5 bases and J by 0 bases, with 19 bases between them. The CDR3 length is 17 residues. CDR3 nucleotide sequence: TGTGCCAGCAGCCTACCCCTGAGGGAGGGGACTAACTATGGCTACACCTTC. Its protein is CASSLPLREGTNYGYTF.

The chain couples TRBV2 to TRBJ1-5, with no clear D. Trimming pared 7 bases from V and 4 bases from J, leaving 11 bases between. Germline CDR1 reads SNHLY; CDR2 reads FYNNEI. The CDR3 extends over 13 amino acids. The CDR3 region is CASTSLKNQPQHF. The CDR3 nucleotides read TGTGCCAGCACGAGTCTTAAAAATCAGCCCCAGCATTTT.

J is TRBJ2-2 and V is TRBV6-5, with D maybe TRBD2 (5 bases). V was shortened by 0 bases and J by 6 bases, with 14 bases between the two germline ends. Germline V gene data show CDR1 as MNHEY and CDR2 as SVGAGI. The CDR3 covers 16 residues. CDR3 residues: CASSYSEAQFAGELFF. The CDR3 region has the DNA TGTGCCAGCAGTTACTCGGAGGCCCAATTCGCCGGGGAGCTGTTTTTT.

The genes are TRBV3-1 (or the pseudogene TRBV3-2) and TRBJ1-1; tentatively, D is TRBD1 (6 bases). With 3 bases removed from V and 5 bases from J, the gap between germline ends came to 10 bases. Germline assignment: CDR1 LGHDT and CDR2 YNNKEL (reference sequence). This CDR3 has 13 residues. The CDR3 loop reads CASSQGALTEAFF. The CDR3 DNA sequence: TGTGCCAGCAGCCAGGGGGCCCTTACTGAAGCTTTCTTT.

This chain joins TRBV9 and TRBJ2-1, with D maybe TRBD1 (5 bases). CDR3 length: 14 amino acids. The germline V gene has CDR1 SGDLS and CDR2 YYNGEE. Trimming removed 6 bases at V and 1 base at J, with 11 bases between. Here the CDR3 DNA reads TGTGCCAGCAATCAGGGCCAATCCTACAATGAGCAGTTCTTC. Amino acids: CASNQGQSYNEQFF.

V is TRBV7-2 and J is TRBJ2-5; D uncertain. V was pared by 3 bases and J by 4 bases, with 12 bases between. Germline values: CDR1 SGHTA, CDR2 FQGNSA. The CDR3 contains 14 residues. The CDR3 DNA reads TGTGCCAGCAGCTTTGGCTCAGGATCAGAGACCCAGTACTTC. As protein: CASSFGSGSETQYF.

The gene calls are TRBV5-1 and TRBJ1-2; 9 bases agree with TRBD1. The junction had 7 bases not matched to a gene; V was cut back by 4 bases and J by 6 bases. The CDR3 is 14 amino acids. Germline CDR1 and CDR2: SGHRS and YFSETQ. CDR3 coding DNA: TGCGCCAGCAGCATGGGACAGGGAACGGATGGCTACACCTTC. Translated: CASSMGQGTDGYTF.

This chain uses TRBV7-8 with TRBJ2-5; D is unclear. Trimming cost V 5 bases and J 4 bases, with 11 bases left between them. The length of the CDR3 is 13 residues. Germline values: CDR1 SGHVS, CDR2 FQNEAQ. CDR3 in amino acids: CASSTQPGETQYF. CDR3 nucleotides: TGTGCCAGCAGCACCCAACCGGGAGAGACCCAGTACTTC.